These 8 T cell receptor beta chains were sequenced from one sample in a study of blood T cell repertoires in COVID-19 (TCRdb year 2020). The library was produced with the immunoSEQ multiplex PCR assay. TCRdb re-hosts the immuneACCESS table, in-frame sequences only. Its copies lack some clones; in the studies checked, an unresolved V gene accounts for under half of them, and the cause for the rest is not known. The sample yields approximately 260,000 clones; about 91% were counted once. The leading ten clones occupy more than 0.95% of the sample. The sequenced material came from PBMCs or T cells enriched from blood (not recorded which). These receptors originate from a woman aged 40-49 years with acute COVID-19.

The chain links TRBV7-9 to TRBJ1-2, with 10 bases lining up with TRBD1. This CDR3 region has 17 residues. The V segment lost 2 bases and the J segment 6 bases; nucleotides outside the gene matches: 12. CDR1 SEHNR and CDR2 FQNEAQ come from the germline V gene (reference sequence). The CDR3 protein is CASSLRIGDRGRHGYTF. For the CDR3, the DNA is TGTGCCAGCAGCTTAAGGATAGGGGACAGGGGACGGCATGGCTACACCTTC.

The chain recombines TRBV5-4 with TRBJ2-5, with 11 positions matching TRBD2. Germline V gene data show CDR1 as SGHNT and CDR2 as YYREEE (reference sequence). V was clipped by 4 bases and J by 4 bases; unmatched bases: 9. The CDR3 has 16 residues. CDR3 amino acids: CASSGETGLAAETQYF. DNA of the CDR3: TGTGCCAGCAGCGGTGAGACGGGACTAGCGGCAGAGACCCAGTACTTC.

This rearrangement joins TRBV10-3 to TRBJ1-1; a weak D match, TRBD1 (6 bases). Germline CDR1 reads ENHRY; CDR2 reads SYGVKD. The ends were cut back, 10 bases at V and 4 bases at J, with 28 bases in the middle. The CDR3 loop spans 17 amino acids. The CDR3 nucleotides read TGTGCCACCGAACCAATTCTTGGACAGATGGGGAGCACTGAAGCTTTCTTT. It translates to CATEPILGQMGSTEAFF.

The V call is TRBV12-3 or TRBV12-4, the J call TRBJ2-2; D perhaps matches TRBD2 (5 bases). Trimming stripped 4 bases from V and 6 bases from J, with 9 bases between. This CDR3 is 13 amino acids long. This CDR3 reads CASSSRESGELFF. The CDR3 nucleotides read TGTGCCAGCAGTTCGAGGGAGTCCGGGGAGCTGTTTTTT.

The J gene is TRBJ2-1, the V gene TRBV18; 11 nucleotides align to TRBD2. The CDR3 has 17 residues. V trimming: 3 bases; J trimming: 1 base; junction bases outside the gene matches: 5. From germline, CDR1 is KGHSH and CDR2 LQKENI. As DNA, the CDR3 is TGTGCCAGCTCACCGCCGGGACTAGCGGATTCCTACAATGAGCAGTTCTTC. Translation: CASSPPGLADSYNEQFF.

As DNA, the CDR3 is TGCGCCAGCAGCCAAGACCTCGCGGGAGGCACAGATACGCAGTATTTT. Translation gives CASSQDLAGGTDTQYF. V gene TRBV4-3 combines with J gene TRBJ2-3; 7 bases align to TRBD2. The CDR3 runs to 16 residues. V lost 0 bases and J lost 1; bases outside the gene matches: 4. CDR1 is LGHNA and CDR2 is YSLEER in the germline V gene.

The chain is built from TRBV2 and TRBJ1-1; D call uncertain. Germline CDR1 is SNHLY and CDR2 is FYNNEI. V lost 1 base and J 1 base, leaving 4 bases between the germline ends. The CDR3 runs to 13 residues. CDR3 sequence (DNA): TGTGCCAGCAGTGAAGTGAGGAACACTGAAGCTTTCTTT. Amino acids: CASSEVRNTEAFF. The full variable domain, in which reference TRBV2 and TRBJ1-1 provide the parts outside the CDR3, is EPEVTQTPSHQVTQMGQEVILRCVPISNHLYFYWYRQILGQKVEFLVSFYNNEISEKSEIFDDQFSVERPDGSNFTLKIRSTKLEDSAMYFCASSEVRNTEAFFGQGTRLTVV.

This chain connects TRBV2 to TRBJ2-1; TRBD2 agrees at 13 bases. Germline V gene sequence: CDR1 SNHLY, CDR2 FYNNEI. CDR3 length: 17 residues. J gave up 6 bases and V 6 bases, and 11 bases lay outside the gene matches. CDR3 in DNA: TGTGCCAGCAGGAACGGACTAGCGGGAGTTGTGCGCAATGAGCAGTTCTTC. Protein sequence: CASRNGLAGVVRNEQFF.